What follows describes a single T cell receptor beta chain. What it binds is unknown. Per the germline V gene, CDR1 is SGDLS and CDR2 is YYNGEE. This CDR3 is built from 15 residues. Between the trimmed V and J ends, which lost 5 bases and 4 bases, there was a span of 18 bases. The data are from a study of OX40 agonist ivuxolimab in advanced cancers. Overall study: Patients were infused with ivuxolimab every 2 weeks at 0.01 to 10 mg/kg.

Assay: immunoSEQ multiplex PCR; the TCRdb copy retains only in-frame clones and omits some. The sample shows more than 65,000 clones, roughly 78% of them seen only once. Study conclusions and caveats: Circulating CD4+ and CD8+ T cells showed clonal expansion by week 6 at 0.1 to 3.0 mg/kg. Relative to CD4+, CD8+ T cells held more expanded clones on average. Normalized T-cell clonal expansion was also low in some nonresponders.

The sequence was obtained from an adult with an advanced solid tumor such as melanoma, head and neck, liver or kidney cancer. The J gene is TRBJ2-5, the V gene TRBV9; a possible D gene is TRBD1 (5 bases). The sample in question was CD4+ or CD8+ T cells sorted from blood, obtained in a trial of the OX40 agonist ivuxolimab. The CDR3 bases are TGTGCCAGCAGTCCGACCCGACAGCACCCAGAGACCCAGTACTTC. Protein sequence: CASSPTRQHPETQYF. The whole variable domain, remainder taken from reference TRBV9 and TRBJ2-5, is DSGVTQTPKHLITATGQRVTLRCSPRSGDLSVYWYQQSLDQGLQFLIQYYNGEERAKGNILERFSAQQFPDLHSELNLSSLELGDSALYFCASSPTRQHPETQYFGPGTRLLVL.